The rows below give T cell receptor beta chains drawn from one sample of a study of Graves' ophthalmopathy and Graves' hyperthyroidism. From the multiplex PCR reads, TCRdb called clonotypes with MiXCR, one entry per CDR3 protein. The sample has around 590,000 distinct CDR3 sequences, under 45% seen once. Sample: peripheral blood or thyroid tissue (not recorded which). These receptor sequences come from an adult man with Graves' hyperthyroidism. The CDR3 runs from the conserved cysteine through the conserved F or W. Fields, in order: clone size, J gene, D gene, V gene, CDR3 DNA, CDR3 protein. A D gene is named only where the DNA matches it firmly. Clone size, where shown, is once, few, many, or a class for clones that have expanded.

>-|TRBJ2-6|-|TRBV15
TGTGCCACCAGCACCCCTAGGGCTGGGGCCAACGTCCTGACTTTC
CATSTPRAGANVLTF
>-|TRBJ2-7|TRBD2|TRBV14
TGTGCCAGCAGTGCTAAAGGACTAGCGGAGTACGAGCAGTACTTC
CASSAKGLAEYEQYF
>-|TRBJ1-1|-|TRBV5-1
TGCGCCAGCAGCACCTCCGGACAGTTGAACACTGAAGCTTTCTTT
CASSTSGQLNTEAFF
>few|TRBJ1-5|TRBD1|TRBV12-3/TRBV12-4
TGTGCCAGCGAAGCCATCGACAGGGTTTTCCTCAATCAGCCCCAGCATTTT
CASEAIDRVFLNQPQHF
>-|TRBJ2-7|-|TRBV6-5
TGTGCCAGCAGTTATTCGGGGGGCAGGGGACGCGCGGAGCAGTACTTC
CASSYSGGRGRAEQYF
>-|TRBJ2-7|TRBD2|TRBV12-3/TRBV12-4
TGTGCCAGCAGACGACTAGCGGGCACAGATACGCAGTACTTC
CASRRLAGTDTQYF
>many|TRBJ1-1|TRBD1|TRBV20-1
TGCAGTGCTTCACAGGGGGCCCTTGGTGAAGCTTTCTTT
CSASQGALGEAFF
>-|TRBJ1-6|-|TRBV29-1
TGCAGCGTTGGGGGGGCTCGTAATTCACCCCTCCACTTT
CSVGGARNSPLHF
>many|TRBJ2-1|-|TRBV7-8
TGTGCCAGCAGCAACCGGGACCAGTACAATGAGCAGTTCTTC
CASSNRDQYNEQFF
>many|TRBJ1-1|TRBD1|TRBV12-3/TRBV12-4
TGTGCCAGCAGCTCACAGGGGGCGGGCACTGAAGCTTTCTTT
CASSSQGAGTEAFF
>many|TRBJ1-5|-|TRBV20-1
TGCAGTGCTAGCGCCAGGGATGTTAATCAGCCCCAGCATTTT
CSASARDVNQPQHF
>many|TRBJ1-6|-|TRBV3-1
TGTGCCAGCAGCCAAGCAAGGGGCGGCCGTTCACCCCTCCACTTT
CASSQARGGRSPLHF
>many|TRBJ2-7|-|TRBV19
TGTGCCAGTAGCGGAGGGGACGGGAAAAGTTACGAGCAGTACTTC
CASSGGDGKSYEQYF
>many|TRBJ2-2|TRBD1|TRBV7-9
TGTGCCAGCAGCCCGGGACAGGGGGCCGGGGAGCTGTTTTTT
CASSPGQGAGELFF
>many|TRBJ2-7|-|TRBV9
TGTGCCAGCAGCGTGGGTCAGGGAATTCGAAGCTCCTACGAGCAGTACTTC
CASSVGQGIRSSYEQYF
>-|TRBJ2-7|-|TRBV29-1
TGCAGCGCAGGGGCGGGGGACGAGCAGTACTTC
CSAGAGDEQYF
>many|TRBJ1-5|-|TRBV2
TGTGCCAGCAGTTACAGGGACAATCAGCCCCAGCATTTT
CASSYRDNQPQHF